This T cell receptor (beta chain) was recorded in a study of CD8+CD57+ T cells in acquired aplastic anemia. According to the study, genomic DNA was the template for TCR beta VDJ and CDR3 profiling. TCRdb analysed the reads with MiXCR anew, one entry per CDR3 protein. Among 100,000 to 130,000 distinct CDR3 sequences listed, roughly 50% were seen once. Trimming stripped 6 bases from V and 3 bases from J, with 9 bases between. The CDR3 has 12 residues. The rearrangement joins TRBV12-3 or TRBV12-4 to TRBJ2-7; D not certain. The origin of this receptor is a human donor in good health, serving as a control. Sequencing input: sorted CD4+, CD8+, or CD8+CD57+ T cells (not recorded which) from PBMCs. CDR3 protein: CASSRGHYEQYF. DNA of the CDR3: TGTGCCAGCAGCCGCGGCCACTACGAGCAGTACTTC.